This T cell receptor beta chain was captured in a study of blood T cell repertoires in COVID-19. The overall study: COVID-19 samples collected from the United States, Italy and Spain covered acute and convalescent phases.

Before being deemed recovered, Cohort 3 donors had two negative PCRs, clearance, or symptom resolution. The CDR3 totals 13 residues. Trimming took off 3 bases at V and 2 bases at J, with 8 bases between the two ends. Germline V gene sequence: CDR1 MNHEY, CDR2 SMNVEV (reference sequence). Per the authors' pipeline: Estimation of nucleated cell counts relied on the amplification of reference gene primers. This table comes from immunoSEQ multiplex PCR, and its TCRdb copy is limited to in-frame clones, with some not included. D and trimming were read from the DNA, whereas the V and J calls and clone size are those reported in that table. The sample consists of a few hundred thousand clones, around 89% of them appearing once.

V gene TRBV27 combines with J gene TRBJ2-7; D is unresolved. This sequence originates from a woman aged 40 to 50 who had recovered from COVID-19. Specimen: PBMCs or T cells enriched from blood (not recorded which). This CDR3 is CASSFSQAYEQYF. The DNA for the CDR3 is TGTGCCAGCAGTTTCTCCCAGGCCTACGAGCAGTACTTC.